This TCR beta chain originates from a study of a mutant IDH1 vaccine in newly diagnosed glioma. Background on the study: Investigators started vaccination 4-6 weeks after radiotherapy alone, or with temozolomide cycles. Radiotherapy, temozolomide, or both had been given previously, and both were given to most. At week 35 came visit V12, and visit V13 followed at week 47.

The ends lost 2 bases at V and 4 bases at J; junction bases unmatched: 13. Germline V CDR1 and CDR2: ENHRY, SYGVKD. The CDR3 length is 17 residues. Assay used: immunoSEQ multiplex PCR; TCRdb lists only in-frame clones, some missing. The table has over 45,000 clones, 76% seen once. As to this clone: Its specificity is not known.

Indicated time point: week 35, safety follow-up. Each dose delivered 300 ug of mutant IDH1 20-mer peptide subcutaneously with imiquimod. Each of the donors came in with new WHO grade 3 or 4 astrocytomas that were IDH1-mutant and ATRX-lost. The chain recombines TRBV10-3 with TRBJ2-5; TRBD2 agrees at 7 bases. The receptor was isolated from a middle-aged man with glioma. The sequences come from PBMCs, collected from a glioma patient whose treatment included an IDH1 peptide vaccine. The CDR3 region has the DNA TGTGCCATCAGTGAGGGTGGCGGGAGCGGGTTCTTAGAGACCCAGTACTTC. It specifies CAISEGGGSGFLETQYF.